This entry describes one T cell receptor (beta chain). This record belongs to a study of control samples from healthy donors and cancer patients. Generated by immunoSEQ multiplex PCR, the TCRdb table keeps only in-frame clones and is missing some. The sample comprises about 120,000 clones, 85% to 90% of which are singletons, and about 1.1% rests with the top ten. This CDR3 contains 14 residues. The V gene lost 5 bases and the J gene lost 8 bases, with 18 bases spanning the gap. Germline CDR1 reads SNHLY; CDR2 reads FYNNEI. The sequence derives from a woman between 45 and 65 years old with colorectal cancer. Sequencing was carried out using PBMCs. This chain uses TRBV2 with TRBJ1-2, with D perhaps matching TRBD1 (5 bases). The CDR3, as DNA: TGTGCCAGCAGTAGGGACGACTCGACCGGGGGCTACACCTTC. It codes for CASSRDDSTGGYTF.